This is a list of T cell receptor beta chains from one sample in a study of Ad26.COV2.S vaccination and SARS-CoV-2 variants. Profiling relied on immunoSEQ multiplex PCR, and the TCRdb table lists in-frame clones only, not all of them. This table has 300,000 to 450,000 clones, 92% appearing once. The sample here was peripheral blood, taken after recovery from COVID-19. All receptors come from a human donor who had recovered from COVID-19. Both conserved end residues are part of each CDR3. D genes are given only for firm matches. Expanded clones are given a class, and other clones once, few, many or no size at all.

D | J | V | size | DNA | CDR3
TRBD1 | TRBJ1-2 | TRBV13 | - | TGTGCCAGCAGCCCACAGGGGGCGTGGGGCTACACCTTC | CASSPQGAWGYTF
- | TRBJ1-5 | TRBV19 | - | TGTGCCAGTAGTATAGATGGCATCAATCAGCCCCAGCATTTT | CASSIDGINQPQHF
- | TRBJ2-5 | TRBV7-2 | - | TGTGCCAGCAGCTCGGAGGGGACTCTGATCCAAGAGACCCAGTACTTC | CASSSEGTLIQETQYF
- | TRBJ1-2 | TRBV6-2/TRBV6-3 | - | TGTGCCAGCAGTTACTCAGGAGATACAGGAAGGGGCTCCTATGGCTACACCTTC | CASSYSGDTGRGSYGYTF
- | TRBJ2-1 | TRBV7-3 | - | TGTGCCAGCAGCCCCTCACTGGCGGGTGAGCAGTTCTTC | CASSPSLAGEQFF
- | TRBJ1-1 | TRBV5-1 | - | TGCGCCAGCAGCTTGGTCAGGGGAAGTAGGGGAATGAACACTGAAGCTTTCTTT | CASSLVRGSRGMNTEAFF
- | TRBJ2-7 | TRBV7-2 | - | TGTGCCAGCAGCTTAGCGGCAGCCTCGGGTGAGCAGTACTTC | CASSLAAASGEQYF
TRBD1 | TRBJ2-1 | TRBV7-8 | - | TGTGCCAGCAGCTCCAGGGACAGATACAATGAGCAGTTCTTC | CASSSRDRYNEQFF
- | TRBJ2-3 | TRBV11-2 | - | TGTGCCAGCAGCGACTTCCAGATTCATATAACAGATACGCAGTATTTT | CASSDFQIHITDTQYF
TRBD2 | TRBJ2-1 | TRBV15 | few | TGTGCCACCAGCACCGGCCGGGGGGGGCTGCACAATGAGCAGTTCTTC | CATSTGRGGLHNEQFF
- | TRBJ1-6 | TRBV19 | - | TGTGCCAGTAGTATGAGAGTAAATTCACCCCTCCACTTT | CASSMRVNSPLHF
- | TRBJ1-6 | TRBV7-9 | - | TGTGCCAGCAGCTTAGGCACACCGCTTAATTCACCCCTCCACTTT | CASSLGTPLNSPLHF
TRBD1 | TRBJ1-5 | TRBV5-6 | - | TGTGCCAGCAGCTTGGGGGCAGGGGGATCGCCCCAGCATTTT | CASSLGAGGSPQHF
- | TRBJ2-3 | TRBV5-1 | - | TGCGCCAGCAGCCCCGGACAGTCGCCCCCAGATACGCAGTATTTT | CASSPGQSPPDTQYF
- | TRBJ1-5 | TRBV4-3 | - | TGCGCCAGCAGCCTAGGCAGGGACCAGCCCCAGCATTTT | CASSLGRDQPQHF
- | TRBJ1-5 | TRBV27 | - | TGTGCCAGCAGGACAGGCGTCTCTAATCAGCCCCAGCATTTT | CASRTGVSNQPQHF
- | TRBJ1-1 | TRBV12-3/TRBV12-4 | once | TGTGCCAGCAGTTTGAGGGTGGGCACTGAAGCTTTCTTT | CASSLRVGTEAFF
TRBD1 | TRBJ1-1 | TRBV3-1/TRBV3-2 | - | TGTGCCAGCAGCCAAGGGACAGGGGAGATGAATGCTTTCTTT | CASSQGTGEMNAFF
- | TRBJ1-2 | TRBV5-5 | - | TGTGCCAGCAGCACAATTTCGGGTGGCTACACCTTC | CASSTISGGYTF
- | TRBJ2-1 | TRBV7-2 | - | TGTGCCAGCAGCGCCGCTGGCGGGGCATACAATGAGCAGTTCTTC | CASSAAGGAYNEQFF
TRBD1 | TRBJ2-3 | TRBV5-1 | - | TGCGCCAGCAGCCTAGGGGGCTCTAGCACAGATACGCAGTATTTT | CASSLGGSSTDTQYF
- | TRBJ1-1 | TRBV7-3 | - | TGTGCCAGCAGGTCTTTGAGAGTACGGAACACTGAAGCTTTCTTT | CASRSLRVRNTEAFF
- | TRBJ1-1 | TRBV4-1 | few | TGCGCCAGCAGCCAGGCTACTTTGAACACTGAAGCTTTCTTT | CASSQATLNTEAFF
- | TRBJ1-5 | TRBV12-5 | few | TGTGCTAGTGGTCTCCAAGATCAGCCCCAGCATTTT | CASGLQDQPQHF
- | TRBJ1-6 | TRBV28 | - | TGTGCCAGCAGCCTTGGCTGGGAGAGCGGCGTCCCCCTCCACTTT | CASSLGWESGVPLHF
TRBD1 | TRBJ1-2 | TRBV19 | - | TGTGCCAGTAGTATGAATAGACAGGGCGGCGGCTACACCTTC | CASSMNRQGGGYTF
TRBD1 | TRBJ1-5 | TRBV6-5 | - | TGTGCCAGCAGACCCTGGGACAGTCATAATCAGCCCCAGCATTTT | CASRPWDSHNQPQHF